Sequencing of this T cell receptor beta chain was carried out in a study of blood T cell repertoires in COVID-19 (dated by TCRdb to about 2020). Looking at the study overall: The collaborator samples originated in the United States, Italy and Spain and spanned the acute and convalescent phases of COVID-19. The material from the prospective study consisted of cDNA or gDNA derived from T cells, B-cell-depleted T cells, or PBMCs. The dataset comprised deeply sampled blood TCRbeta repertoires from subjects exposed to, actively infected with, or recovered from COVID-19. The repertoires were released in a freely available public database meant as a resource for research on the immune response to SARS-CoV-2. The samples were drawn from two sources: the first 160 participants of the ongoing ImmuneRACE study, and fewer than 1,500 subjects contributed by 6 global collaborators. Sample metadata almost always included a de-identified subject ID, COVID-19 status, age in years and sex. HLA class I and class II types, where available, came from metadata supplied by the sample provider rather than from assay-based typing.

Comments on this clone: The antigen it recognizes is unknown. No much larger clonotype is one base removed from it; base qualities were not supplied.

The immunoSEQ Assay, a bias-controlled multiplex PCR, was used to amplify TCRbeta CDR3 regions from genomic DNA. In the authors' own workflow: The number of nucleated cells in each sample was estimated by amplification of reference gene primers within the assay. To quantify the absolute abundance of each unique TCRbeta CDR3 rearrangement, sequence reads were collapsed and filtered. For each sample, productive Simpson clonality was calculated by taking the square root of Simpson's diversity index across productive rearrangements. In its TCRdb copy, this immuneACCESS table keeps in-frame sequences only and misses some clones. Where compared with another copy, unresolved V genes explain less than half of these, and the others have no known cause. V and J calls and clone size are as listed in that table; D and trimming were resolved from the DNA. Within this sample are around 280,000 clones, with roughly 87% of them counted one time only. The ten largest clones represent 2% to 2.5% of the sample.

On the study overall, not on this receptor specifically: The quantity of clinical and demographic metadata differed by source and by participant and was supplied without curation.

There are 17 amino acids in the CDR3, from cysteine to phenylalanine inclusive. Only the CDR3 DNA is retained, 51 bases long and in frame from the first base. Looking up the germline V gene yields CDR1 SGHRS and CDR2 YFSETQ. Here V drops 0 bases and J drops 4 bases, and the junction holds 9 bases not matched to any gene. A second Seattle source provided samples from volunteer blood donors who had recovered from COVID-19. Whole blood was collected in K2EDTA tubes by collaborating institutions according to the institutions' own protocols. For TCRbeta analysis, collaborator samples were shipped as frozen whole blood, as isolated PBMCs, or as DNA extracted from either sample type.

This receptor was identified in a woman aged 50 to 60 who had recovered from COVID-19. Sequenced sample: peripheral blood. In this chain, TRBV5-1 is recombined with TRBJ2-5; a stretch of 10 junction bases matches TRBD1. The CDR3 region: CASSLDPGTGARETQYF. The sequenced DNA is TGCGCCAGCAGCTTGGATCCCGGGACAGGGGCGAGAGAGACCCAGTACTTC.